This entry concerns a single TCR beta chain. Its antigen remains unknown. The junction differs from germline at one of its ends, possibly a read error. This specimen comes from a study of T-cell reconstitution after alpha-beta-depleted transplantation in children. Overall study findings and caveats: Where some patients showed high TCRbeta diversity at day 60, it came from recipient T cells and thymic progenitors that had survived. Newly produced T cells mostly accounted for T-cell counts and diversity one year post-transplant. At around two months after transplant, the alpha-beta T cells were reportedly derived from several hundred expanded clones that came from non-depleted graft cells.

During its preparation, the TCRbeta library received unique molecular identifiers. TCRdb recomputed calls from the PCR reads with MiXCR, one row per CDR3 protein. This sample carries approximately 80,000 distinct CDR3 sequences, 13% to 15% of them seen once, and the ten largest clones take 25% to 35%. The sequences come from PBMCs, mostly from graft donor cells, collected 180 days after TCRalphabeta/CD19-depleted stem cell transplant. This sequence was found in a male patient aged 2 to 9 who had a stem cell transplant for acute lymphoblastic leukemia, so the T cells may come from the graft donor.

In DNA, the CDR3 is TGTGCCAGCAGCCCCGAAAACACCGGGGAGCGGTTTTTT. It encodes CASSPENTGERFF. The chain recombines TRBV27 with TRBJ2-2; TRBD2 might be the D (5 bases). CDR1 and CDR2 from the germline V gene are MNHEY and SMNVEV (reference sequence). The CDR3 runs 13 residues.